This TCR beta chain was recovered during a study of T cell clonotyping in hematopoietic cell transplantation. Notes on the study in general: Few recipient clonotypes overlapped donors; over 97% were de novo at given depth. Without cell sorting, CD4 versus CD8 contributions remain unresolved.

Note on this clone: The antigen is unknown.

Time point: recipient sample about 28 days before transplant, after cytoreduction. The CDR3 length is 15 residues. CDR1 KGHSH and CDR2 LQKENI come from the germline V gene. V shed 3 bases, J shed 3 bases, and the junction held 7 bases outside the gene matches. Libraries were prepared by immunoSEQ multiplex PCR; TCRdb keeps only in-frame clonotypes and omits some of them. The repertoire holds about 43,000 clones, with around 84% as singletons. The clonotype was recovered from a man in his fifties or sixties with acute myeloid leukemia. Some clones in this sample may be carry-over from other donors' samples. This specimen consisted of peripheral blood mononuclear cells, obtained before stem cell transplant. The chain is built from TRBV18 and TRBJ2-7; 8 nucleotides align to TRBD1. The CDR3 is CASSPGQGAFYEQYF. The CDR3 coding sequence is TGTGCCAGCTCACCCGGACAGGGTGCTTTCTACGAGCAGTACTTC.